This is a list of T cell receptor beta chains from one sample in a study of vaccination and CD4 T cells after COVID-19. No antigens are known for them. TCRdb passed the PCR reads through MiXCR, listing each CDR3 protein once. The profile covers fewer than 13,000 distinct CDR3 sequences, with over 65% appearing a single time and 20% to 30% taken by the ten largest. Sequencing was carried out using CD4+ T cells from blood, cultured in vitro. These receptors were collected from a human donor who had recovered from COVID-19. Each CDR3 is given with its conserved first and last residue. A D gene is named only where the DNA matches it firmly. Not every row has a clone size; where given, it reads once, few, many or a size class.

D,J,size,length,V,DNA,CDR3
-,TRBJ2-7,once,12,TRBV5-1,TGCGCCAGCAGCTTGGATCCCGGCGAGCAGTACTTC,CASSLDPGEQYF
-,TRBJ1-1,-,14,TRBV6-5,TGTGCCAGCAGTTACAGGGGAGTGGGCACTGAAGCTTTCTTT,CASSYRGVGTEAFF
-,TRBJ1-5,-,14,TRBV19,TGTGCCAGTGGCACAGGCTATAGCAATCAGCCCCAGCATTTT,CASGTGYSNQPQHF
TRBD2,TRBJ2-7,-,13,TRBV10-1,TGCGCCAGCAGTCGCGGGGGATCCTACGAGCAGTACTTC,CASSRGGSYEQYF
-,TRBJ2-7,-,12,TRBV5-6,TGTGCCAGCAGCTTTAACTCGGACGAGCAGTACTTC,CASSFNSDEQYF
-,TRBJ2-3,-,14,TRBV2,TGTGCCAGCTCGCCGGGACATTACACAGATACGCAGTATTTT,CASSPGHYTDTQYF
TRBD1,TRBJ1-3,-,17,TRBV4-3,TGCGCCAGCAGCCGATCAGCAGGGGGCGCGGATGGAAACACCATATATTTT,CASSRSAGGADGNTIYF
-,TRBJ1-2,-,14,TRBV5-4,TGTGCCAGCAGCCCCAGGGATGTGGGCTATGGCTACACCTTC,CASSPRDVGYGYTF
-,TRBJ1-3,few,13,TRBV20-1,TGCAGTACCGTCAAGGAGAATGGAAACACCATATATTTT,CSTVKENGNTIYF
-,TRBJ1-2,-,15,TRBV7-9,TGTGCCAGCAGCTTAGTGTCAGGTCGCCTTAATGGCTACACCTTC,CASSLVSGRLNGYTF
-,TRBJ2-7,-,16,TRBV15,TGTGCCACCAGCAGAGATATTCGCGGGGCGGCTTACGAGCAGTACTTC,CATSRDIRGAAYEQYF